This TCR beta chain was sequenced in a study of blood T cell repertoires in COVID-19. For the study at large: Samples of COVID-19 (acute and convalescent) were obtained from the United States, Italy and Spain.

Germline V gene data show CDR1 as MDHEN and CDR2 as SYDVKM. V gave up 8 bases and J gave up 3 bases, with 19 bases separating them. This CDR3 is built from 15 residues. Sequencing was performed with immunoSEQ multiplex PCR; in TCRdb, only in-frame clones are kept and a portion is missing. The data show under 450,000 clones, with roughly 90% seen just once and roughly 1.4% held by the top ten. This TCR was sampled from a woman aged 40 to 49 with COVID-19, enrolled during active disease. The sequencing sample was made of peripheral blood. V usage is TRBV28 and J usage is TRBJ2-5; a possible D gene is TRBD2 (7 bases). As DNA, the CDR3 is TGTGCCAGCTTCGCCAACCAGGGGAGGGAAGAGACCCAGTACTTC. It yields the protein CASFANQGREETQYF. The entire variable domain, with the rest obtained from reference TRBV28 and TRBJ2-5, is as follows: DVKVTQSSRYLVKRTGEKVFLECVQDMDHENMFWYRQDPGLGLRLIYFSYDVKMKEKGDIPEGYSVSREKKERFSLILESASTNQTSMYLCASFANQGREETQYFGPGTRLLVL.